Here is one TCR beta chain with its context. This record belongs to a study of blood T cell repertoires in COVID-19. About the study: PBMCs, B-cell-depleted T cells, or T cells provided the cDNA or gDNA that made up the material.

The junction had 9 bases not matched to a gene; V was cut back by 4 bases and J by 4 bases. Germline-derived CDR1 and CDR2 are SGHTA and FQGTGA. The CDR3 runs 17 residues. The repertoire was sequenced with immunoSEQ multiplex PCR; TCRdb's copy has only in-frame clones and lacks some. The table includes fewer than 350,000 clones, about nine tenths detected once. The sequenced sample consisted of peripheral blood. The clonotype comes from a man in his thirties or forties with COVID-19, enrolled during active disease. The chain links TRBV7-3 to TRBJ2-1; 11 bases align to TRBD2. The CDR3 protein is CASSSLPGLAEYNEQFF. CDR3 nucleotide sequence: TGTGCCAGCAGCTCATTGCCGGGACTAGCGGAGTACAATGAGCAGTTCTTC.